Below, 9 T cell receptor beta chains from the same sample are listed, as sequenced in a study of T cell repertoires in cytomegalovirus infection. Using its own MiXCR run on the reads, TCRdb lists one record per CDR3 protein. This table holds more than 350,000 distinct CDR3 sequences, about a third found once. The sequenced sample consisted of PBMCs. These receptors were collected from a human donor in good health (CMV status not recorded). Some clones in this sample may be carry-over from other donors' samples.

The genes are TRBV15 and TRBJ1-2; the match to TRBD1 covers 7 bases. Trimming at V came to 0 bases and at J to 8 bases, leaving 6 bases not matched to a gene. The CDR3 runs to 14 residues. Germline V gene lookup returns CDR1 LNHNV and CDR2 YYDKDF (reference sequence). Here the CDR3 DNA reads TGTGCCACCAGCAGAGACCTGGGACAGTTGGGCTACACCTTC. Protein: CATSRDLGQLGYTF.

This clonotype was seen many times. For the CDR3, the DNA is TGTGCCAGCAGCCTGGGACAGTCCTACTCTGGAAACACCATATATTTT. This codes for CASSLGQSYSGNTIYF. This rearrangement joins TRBV7-2 to TRBJ1-3; the match to TRBD1 covers 7 bases. This CDR3 region has 16 residues. The germline V gene encodes CDR1 SGHTA and CDR2 FQGNSA. Trimming took 5 bases from V and 0 from J; bases not matched to a gene: 7.

This clonotype was counted a few times. This chain uses TRBV6-5 with TRBJ2-1, with TRBD2 matching 8 bases. Looked up from germline, CDR1 is MNHEY and CDR2 is SVGAGI. The V and J ends lost 7 bases and 1 base, in that order; junction bases with no gene match: 3. CDR3 length: 14 amino acids. The CDR3 region is CASTGGGSYNEQFF. CDR3 nucleotides: TGTGCCAGCACCGGGGGGGGATCCTACAATGAGCAGTTCTTC.

Many counts were recorded for this clonotype. J is TRBJ2-3 and V is TRBV7-6, with D maybe TRBD2 (6 bases). Trimming left V 4 bases short and J 1 base short, with 24 bases between. CDR3 size: 19 residues. Germline assignment: CDR1 SGHVS and CDR2 FNYEAQ. This chain's CDR3 is CASSSPGGTPIIRTDTQYF. The CDR3 DNA sequence: TGTGCCAGCAGCTCCCCTGGGGGGACTCCAATCATTCGCACAGATACGCAGTATTTT.

This chain uses TRBV24-1 with TRBJ2-1, with 11 bases that match TRBD1. J was trimmed by 4 bases and V by 7 bases; bases with no gene match: 2. This CDR3 has 14 amino acids. Germline V gene data show CDR1 as KGHDR and CDR2 as SFDVKD. CDR3 sequence: CATRGQGVYNEQFF. CDR3 DNA sequence: TGTGCCACCAGGGGACAGGGGGTTTACAATGAGCAGTTCTTC.

The chain couples TRBV19 to TRBJ2-3; 13 bases are a match to TRBD2. Germline V CDR1 and CDR2: LNHDA, SQIVND (reference sequence). V lost 6 bases, J lost 3 bases, and 6 bases stayed unmatched. The CDR3 covers 16 residues. For the CDR3, the DNA is TGTGCCAGTAGCCACAGGACTAGCGGGGGTACAGATACGCAGTATTTT. Translating it yields CASSHRTSGGTDTQYF.

V gene TRBV4-3 combines with J gene TRBJ1-1; 10 bases match TRBD1. Trimming removed 5 bases from V and 0 bases from J; junction bases left unmatched: 12. This CDR3 spans 18 amino acids. The germline CDR1 and CDR2 sequences are LGHNA and YSLEER. The CDR3 reads CASSTHRRDRGMNTEAFF. The CDR3 region has the DNA TGCGCCAGCAGCACCCACCGCCGGGACAGGGGAATGAACACTGAAGCTTTCTTT.

The rearrangement uses TRBV6-2 or TRBV6-3 and TRBJ2-3; 14 positions match TRBD2. Germline CDR1 MNHEY, CDR2 SVGEGT. The CDR3 has 17 amino acids. Trimming took 1 base from V and 4 from J; bases not matched to a gene: 4. CDR3 protein: CASSYYGLAGGPDTQYF. The CDR3 DNA is TGTGCCAGCAGTTACTACGGACTAGCGGGGGGCCCAGATACGCAGTATTTT.

The chain has TRBV6-5 and TRBJ1-4; the D gene is possibly TRBD1 (6 bases). Germline V CDR1 and CDR2: MNHEY, SVGAGI. V dropped 6 bases and J dropped 3 bases, with 11 bases sitting between them. CDR3 size: 14 residues. CDR3 sequence reads: CASRQGQPNEKLFF. The CDR3 coding sequence is TGTGCCAGCAGACAAGGACAGCCTAATGAAAAACTGTTTTTT.